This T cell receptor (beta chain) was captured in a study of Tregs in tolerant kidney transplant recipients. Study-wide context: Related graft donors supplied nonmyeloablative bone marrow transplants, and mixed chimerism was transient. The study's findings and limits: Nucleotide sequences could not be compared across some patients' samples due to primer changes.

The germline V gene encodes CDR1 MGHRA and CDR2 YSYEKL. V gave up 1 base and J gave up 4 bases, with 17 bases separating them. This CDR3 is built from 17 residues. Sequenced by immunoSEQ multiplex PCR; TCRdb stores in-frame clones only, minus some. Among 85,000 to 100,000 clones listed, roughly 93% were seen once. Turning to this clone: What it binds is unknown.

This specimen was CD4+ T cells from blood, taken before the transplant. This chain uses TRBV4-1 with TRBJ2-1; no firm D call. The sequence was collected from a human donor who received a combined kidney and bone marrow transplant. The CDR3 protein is CASSQASPSPGYNEQFF. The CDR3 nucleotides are TGCGCCAGCAGCCAAGCTTCTCCCAGCCCAGGATACAATGAGCAGTTCTTC.